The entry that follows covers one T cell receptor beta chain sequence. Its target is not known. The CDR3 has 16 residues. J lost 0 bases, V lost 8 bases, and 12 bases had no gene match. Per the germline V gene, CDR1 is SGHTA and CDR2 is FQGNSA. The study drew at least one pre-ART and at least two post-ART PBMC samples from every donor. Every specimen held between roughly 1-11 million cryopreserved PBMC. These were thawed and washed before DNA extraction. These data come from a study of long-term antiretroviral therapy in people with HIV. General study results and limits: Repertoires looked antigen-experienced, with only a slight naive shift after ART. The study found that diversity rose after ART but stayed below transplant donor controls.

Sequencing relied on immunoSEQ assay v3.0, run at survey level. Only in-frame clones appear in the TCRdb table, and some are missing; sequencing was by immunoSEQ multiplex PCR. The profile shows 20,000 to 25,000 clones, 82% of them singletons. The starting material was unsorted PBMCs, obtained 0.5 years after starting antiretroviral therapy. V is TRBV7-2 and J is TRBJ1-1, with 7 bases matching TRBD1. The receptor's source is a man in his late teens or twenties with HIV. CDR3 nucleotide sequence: TGTGCCAGCGGCCGAACAGGGGCGGGGATGAACACTGAAGCTTTCTTT. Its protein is CASGRTGAGMNTEAFF.